This entry describes one TCR beta chain. Enrollment of patients from Seattle took place during active infection, with longitudinal follow-up. These data originate in a study of blood T cell repertoires in COVID-19. Study background: Acute-phase and convalescent COVID-19 samples originated in the United States, Italy and Spain. The cDNA or gDNA used as material had been derived from T cells, B-cell-depleted T cells, or PBMCs.

Between the trimmed V and J ends, which lost 3 bases and 4 bases, there was a span of 14 bases. The germline V gene has CDR1 SGHDT and CDR2 YYEEEE. This CDR3 comprises 14 residues. Authors' methods: Reference gene primer amplification gave estimated nucleated cell counts. Sequencing was performed with immunoSEQ multiplex PCR; in TCRdb, only in-frame clones are kept and a portion is missing. V and J calls plus clone size are reproduced from that table; the DNA served to infer D and trimming. The table shows around 230,000 clones, with approximately 90% occurring only once. Material for sequencing was peripheral blood. V and J are TRBV5-6 and TRBJ2-7; possibly TRBD1 for D (6 bases). This TCR was sampled from a man between 45 and 60 years old with COVID-19, enrolled during active disease. As DNA, the CDR3 is TGTGCCAGCAGCTCAGTAGCCCAGGGGTACGAGCAGTACTTC. Encoded protein: CASSSVAQGYEQYF.